This T cell receptor beta chain is drawn from a study of blood T cell repertoires in COVID-19. On the study more broadly: Nucleic acid was either cDNA or gDNA, and it came from T cells, B-cell-depleted T cells, or PBMCs.

The CDR3 length is 14 residues. V was shortened by 6 bases and J by 5 bases, with 16 bases between the two germline ends. Germline V gene lookup returns CDR1 SNHLY and CDR2 FYNNEI. TCRdb's table, derived via immunoSEQ multiplex PCR, lists solely in-frame clones and lacks some. In the table there are 150,000 to 200,000 clones, approximately 91% of which are singletons. The sequencing sample was made of peripheral blood. The J gene is TRBJ2-5, the V gene TRBV2, with D maybe TRBD1 (5 bases). The source of this sequence is a man in his late teens or twenties with acute or convalescent COVID-19. The DNA of the CDR3 is TGTGCCAGCAGCAGAGCTCAGGGTGCGGAGACCCAGTACTTC. Its protein product is CASSRAQGAETQYF.